The clone carrying this T cell receptor (beta chain) was counted between two and nine times. TCR amplification involved 20 to 25 PCR cycles with a constant-region primer and V-primer adapter. One entry per CDR3 protein results from TCRdb running MiXCR on the reads. The sample contains some 52,000 distinct CDR3 sequences, roughly a third of which appear only once. This sample stems from a study of low-dose radiotherapy and immunotherapy resistance in tumors. Study background: Every day for four cycles from cycle 1 day 1, patients took 300 mg of oral aspirin.

Noted time point: after trial treatment. Treatment in this sample: LDRT plus nivolumab, ipilimumab, low-dose cyclophosphamide and aspirin (RACIN trial). Administered to the donors were nivolumab, ipilimumab, aspirin, low-dose cyclophosphamide and low-dose radiotherapy. The sequences come from PBMCs, collected after low-dose radiotherapy plus immunotherapy. This sequence was found in a male donor with rectosigmoid adenocarcinoma.

CDR3 in amino acids: CSVGGQNNQPQHF. CDR3 nucleotides: TGCAGCGTCGGCGGACAGAACAATCAGCCCCAGCATTTT. The rearrangement links TRBV29-1 to TRBJ1-5, with D tentatively TRBD1 (6 bases). Trimming removed 6 bases from V and 3 bases from J, with 12 bases in between. This CDR3 is built from 13 residues. Germline V gene data show CDR1 as SQVTM and CDR2 as ANQGSEA.